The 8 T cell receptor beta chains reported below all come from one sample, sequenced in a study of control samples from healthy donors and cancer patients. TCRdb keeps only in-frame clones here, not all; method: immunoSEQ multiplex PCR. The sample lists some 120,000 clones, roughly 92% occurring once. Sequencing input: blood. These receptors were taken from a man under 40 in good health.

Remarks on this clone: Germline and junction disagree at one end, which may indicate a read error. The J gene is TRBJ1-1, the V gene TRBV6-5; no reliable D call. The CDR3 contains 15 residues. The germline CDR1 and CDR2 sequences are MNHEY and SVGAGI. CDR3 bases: TGTGCCAGCAGTTTTAGGACCGCCATGAACGCTGAAGCTTTCTTT. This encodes CASSFRTAMNAEAFF.

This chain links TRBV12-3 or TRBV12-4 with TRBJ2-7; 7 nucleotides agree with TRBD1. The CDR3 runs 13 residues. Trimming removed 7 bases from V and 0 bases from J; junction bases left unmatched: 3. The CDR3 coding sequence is TGTGCCAGCAAAAACAGGGGCTCCTACGAGCAGTACTTC. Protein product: CASKNRGSYEQYF.

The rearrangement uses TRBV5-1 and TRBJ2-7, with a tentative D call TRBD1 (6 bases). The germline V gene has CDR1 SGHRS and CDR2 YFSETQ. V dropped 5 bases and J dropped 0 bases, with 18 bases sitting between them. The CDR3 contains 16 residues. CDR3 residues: CASRRQVLLTSYEQYV. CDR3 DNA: TGCGCCAGCAGACGACAGGTTCTTCTTACCTCCTACGAGCAGTACGTC.

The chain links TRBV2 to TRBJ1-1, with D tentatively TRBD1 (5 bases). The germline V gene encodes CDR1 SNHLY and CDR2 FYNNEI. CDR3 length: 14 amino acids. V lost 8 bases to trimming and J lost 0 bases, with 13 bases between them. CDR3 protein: CASRLRQMNTEAFF. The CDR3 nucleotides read TGTGCCAGCCGCCTAAGACAGATGAACACTGAAGCTTTCTTT.

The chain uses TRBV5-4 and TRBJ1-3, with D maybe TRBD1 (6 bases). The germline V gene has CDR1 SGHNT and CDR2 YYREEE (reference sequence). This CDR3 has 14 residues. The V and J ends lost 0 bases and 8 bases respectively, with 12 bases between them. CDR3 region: CASSLVGHRDTIYF. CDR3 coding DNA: TGTGCCAGCAGCTTGGTGGGACATCGCGACACCATATATTTT. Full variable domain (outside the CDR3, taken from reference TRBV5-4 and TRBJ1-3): ETGVTQSPTHLIKTRGQQVTLRCSSQSGHNTVSWYQQALGQGPQFIFQYYREEENGRGNFPPRFSGLQFPNYSSELNVNALELDDSALYLCASSLVGHRDTIYFGEGSWLTVV.

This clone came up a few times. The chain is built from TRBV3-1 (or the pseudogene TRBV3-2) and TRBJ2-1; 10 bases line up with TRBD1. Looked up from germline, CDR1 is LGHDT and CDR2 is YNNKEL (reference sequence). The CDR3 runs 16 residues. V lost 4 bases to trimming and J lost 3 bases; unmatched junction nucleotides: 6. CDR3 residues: CASSPRWDRGYNEQFF. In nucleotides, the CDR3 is TGTGCCAGCAGCCCCCGGTGGGACAGGGGCTACAATGAGCAGTTCTTC.

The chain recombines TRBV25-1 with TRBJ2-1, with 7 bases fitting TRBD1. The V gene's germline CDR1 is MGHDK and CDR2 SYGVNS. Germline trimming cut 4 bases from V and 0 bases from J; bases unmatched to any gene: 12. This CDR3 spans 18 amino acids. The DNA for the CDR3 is TGTGCCAGCAGTGGCCTATCACAGGGGCCTCGCTCCTACAATGAGCAGTTCTTC. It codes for CASSGLSQGPRSYNEQFF.

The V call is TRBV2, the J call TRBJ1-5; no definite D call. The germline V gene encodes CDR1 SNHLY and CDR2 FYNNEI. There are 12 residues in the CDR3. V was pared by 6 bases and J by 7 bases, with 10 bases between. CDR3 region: CASRSSGQPQHF. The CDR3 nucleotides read TGTGCCAGCAGATCTTCGGGGCAGCCCCAGCATTTT.